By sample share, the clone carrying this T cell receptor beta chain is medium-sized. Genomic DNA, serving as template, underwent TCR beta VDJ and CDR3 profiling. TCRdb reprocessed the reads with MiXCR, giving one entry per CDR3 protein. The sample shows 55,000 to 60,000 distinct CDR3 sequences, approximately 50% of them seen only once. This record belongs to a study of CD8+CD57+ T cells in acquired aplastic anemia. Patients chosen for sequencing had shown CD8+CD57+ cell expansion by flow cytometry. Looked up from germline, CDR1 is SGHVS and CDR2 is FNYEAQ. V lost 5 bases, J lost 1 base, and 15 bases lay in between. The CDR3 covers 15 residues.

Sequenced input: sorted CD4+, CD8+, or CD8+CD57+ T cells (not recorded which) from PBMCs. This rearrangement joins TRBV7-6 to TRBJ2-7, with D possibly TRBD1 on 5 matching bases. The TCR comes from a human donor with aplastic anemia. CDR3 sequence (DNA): TGTGCCAGCAGCAACCCGTACGACAGATCCTACGAGCAGTACTTC. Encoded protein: CASSNPYDRSYEQYF.